This T cell receptor beta chain was documented in a study of shared clonotypes between healthy human individuals. Study observations and caveats: Sampling involved blood alone; tissue repertoires likely differ. A limitation of the genetic and exposure-history diversity represented arose from few donors.

Remarks on this clone: What it binds is unknown.

Naive CD8 cells comprised CD45RO-negative, CCR7-positively selected cells, excluding terminally differentiated effector memory CD45RA+ cells. The assay was run at deep level. The method was immunoSEQ multiplex PCR; TCRdb's version includes in-frame clones alone and lacks a portion of them. This sample carries millions of clones, about 93% of them seen once, and the ten largest clones take 1.5% to 2%. Per germline, CDR1 SQVTM and CDR2 ANQGSEA. This CDR3 has 13 residues. V gave up 4 bases and J gave up 4 bases; unmatched junction bases: 6. Source material: naive CD8+ T cells from PBMCs. The chain uses TRBV29-1 and TRBJ2-7; 8 bases align to TRBD1. The receptor was isolated from a man aged 18 to 30 in good health. Some clones in this sample may be carry-over from other donors' samples. CDR3 residues: CSVAPRTGYEQYF. CDR3 nucleotides: TGCAGCGTTGCCCCACGGACAGGGTACGAGCAGTACTTC.